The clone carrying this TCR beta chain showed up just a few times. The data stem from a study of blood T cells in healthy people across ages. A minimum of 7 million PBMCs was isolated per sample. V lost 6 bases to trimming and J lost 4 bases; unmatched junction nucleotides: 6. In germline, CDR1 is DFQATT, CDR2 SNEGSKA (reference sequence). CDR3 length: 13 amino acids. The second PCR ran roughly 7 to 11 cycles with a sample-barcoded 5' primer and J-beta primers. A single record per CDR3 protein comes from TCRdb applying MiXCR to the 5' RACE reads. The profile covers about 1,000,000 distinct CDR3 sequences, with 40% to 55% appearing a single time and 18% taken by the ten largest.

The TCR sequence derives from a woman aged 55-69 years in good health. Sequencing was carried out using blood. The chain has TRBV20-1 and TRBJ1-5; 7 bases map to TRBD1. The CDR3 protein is CSAAGGPNQPQHF. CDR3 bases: TGCAGTGCGGCAGGGGGACCGAATCAGCCCCAGCATTTT.